This T cell receptor (beta chain) came from a study of blood T cells in healthy people across ages (dated by TCRdb to 2014 to 2015). About the study as a whole: In model experiments, roughly one uniquely barcoded TCR beta cDNA molecule per two T cells was captured by template switching. Donors were grouped into four age groups: young (average approximately 15 years), middle-aged (39), aged (about 59) and long-lived (less than 85). Donors of different ages were randomly distributed across sequencing lanes to avoid experimental bias. Using the same blood draw, the study looked at two additional independent replicas of 1 million unique cDNA reads for two donors, one aged 18 to 30 and the other aged 80 or older. Using deep sequencing normalized with unique cDNA molecular identifiers, the study measured how TCR beta repertoire diversity changes with age.

The 39 donors, aged about 6 to 100 years, were systemically healthy Caucasian individuals from Russia. Each donor gave around 9.9 milliliters of peripheral blood, collected into EDTA-treated Vacutainer tubes. PBMCs were isolated by Ficoll-Paque density-gradient centrifugation, with at least 6 million obtained per sample. Trizol reagent was used to extract total RNA from the PBMCs, yielding at least 5.5 micrograms per sample. For every donor, flow cytometry on a PBMC aliquot measured the percentage of naive CD45RAhigh/CD27high T cells. Concerning this clonotype: Its antigen remains undetermined. Qualities for individual bases were not recorded, and no much larger clone is one base off.

CDR1 and CDR2 (SGHRS, YFSETQ) derive from the germline V gene. V and J are truncated by 3 bases and 7 bases respectively, leaving an intervening sequence of 13 bases. The CDR3, from cysteine to phenylalanine, totals 14 residues. Left in the record is the CDR3 DNA by itself, 42 bases read in frame from the first base. Libraries were prepared through 5' RACE. The second PCR ran for about 7 to 11 cycles and used a J-beta primer mix along with a sample-barcoded 5' primer. Each TCR beta cDNA molecule received a unique molecular identifier from a template-switch 5' adaptor carrying 12 random nucleotides. At least 2.5 million CDR3-containing paired-end reads were obtained from each sample. The Mint cDNA synthesis kit, primed by a TRBC-specific oligonucleotide, was used to synthesize first-strand cDNA from all RNA. All cDNA was treated with uracil-DNA glycosylase and then went through a first 18-cycle PCR with the universal primers M1SS and BC2_uni_R. In the authors' own workflow: Normalization of each sample was performed by random selection of 1 million high-quality reads, each carrying a distinct molecular identifier. Reads sharing molecular identifiers were discarded rather than binned into consensus sequences. CDR3 identification, clonotype clustering and error correction used MiTCR with a Q25 quality threshold and the strictest error-elimination algorithm. A nonparametric unseen species model using Euler transformation provided a lower-bound estimate of total TCR beta diversity. TCRdb redid the processing of the public reads, applying fastp at Q25 and MiXCR, and retained in-frame beta chains. Each entry is one CDR3 protein sequence, shown with its most common DNA and genes. TCRdb's processing, not the authors' own work, is the source of the V and J calls. Present in this sample are over 1,500,000 distinct CDR3 sequences, about 39% of which were seen just once. About 23% of the sample lies in the top ten.

The full study reports these points: As age increased, observed TCR beta diversity per million T cells dropped in a roughly linear way, and a significant reduction was already evident by age 40. Estimates of total diversity based on one million sequenced T cells were regarded as lower bounds and as underestimates. Compared with the aged group, the long-lived group had more naive CD4+ T cells, fewer expanded clones and increased TCR diversity, a pattern suggesting age selection. Donor CMV infection status was unknown, potentially confounding age-related changes in expanded clonotypes. Observed TCR beta diversity correlated strongly with the percentage of naive T cells measured by flow cytometry. Because profiling used bulk unsorted PBMCs, naive and antigen-experienced compartments could not be compared conclusively.

What was sequenced was blood. The chain uses TRBV5-1 and TRBJ1-4; no D gene call is confident. The source is a human donor in good health. Here the CDR3 is given as CASSSQGYSEKLFF. At the DNA level, the sequence is TGCGCCAGCAGCTCCCAAGGGTATAGTGAAAAACTGTTTTTT. Reference TRBV5-1 and TRBJ1-4 proteins supply the regions before and after the CDR3; the full variable domain is: KAGVTQTPRYLIKTRGQQVTLSCSPISGHRSVSWYQQTPGQGLQFLFEYFSETQRNKGNFPGRFSGRQFSNSRSEMNVSTLELGDSALYLCASSSQGYSEKLFFGSGTQLSVL.